One and the same sample provided the 15 T cell receptor beta chains below, sequenced in a study of T cells in Graves' hyperthyroidism and ophthalmopathy. Amplification yielded TCR beta CDR3 regions, with RNA transcripts as the source. HTBI primers were employed in a first-round RT-PCR of the TCR CDR3. From the multiplex PCR reads, TCRdb called clonotypes with MiXCR, one entry per CDR3 protein. The table shows 560,000 or so distinct CDR3 sequences, with 40% to 55% occurring only once. Sequenced: peripheral blood or thyroid tissue (not recorded which). The receptor source for this set is a woman aged 18-30 years with Graves' hyperthyroidism.

The genes are TRBV20-1 and TRBJ2-3, with D hard to call. The CDR3 spans 12 residues. Deletions cut 6 bases from V and 0 bases from J, with 7 bases between. Germline V gene lookup returns CDR1 DFQATT and CDR2 SNEGSKA (reference sequence). CDR3 DNA: TGCAGTGCGTCCTTAAGCACAGATACGCAGTATTTT. It encodes CSASLSTDTQYF.

In the case of this clonotype: A much larger clone differs from this one at a single base, so this may be a read error. The J gene is TRBJ1-2, the V gene TRBV24-1, with D possibly being TRBD1 (5 bases). Germline CDR1 KGHDR, CDR2 SFDVKD. This CDR3 spans 13 amino acids. Trimming removed 5 bases from V and 4 bases from J, with 10 bases in between. The CDR3 loop is CATSGRGGYGYTF. The CDR3 DNA is TGTGCCACCAGTGGTAGGGGAGGCTATGGCTACACCTTC.

The V and J genes are TRBV2 and TRBJ1-2, with D maybe TRBD1 (5 bases). The CDR3 contains 16 residues. Between the trimmed V and J ends, which lost 2 bases and 10 bases, there was a span of 23 bases. Germline V gene lookup returns CDR1 SNHLY and CDR2 FYNNEI. The DNA for the CDR3 is TGTGCCAGCAGTGAAAAGGGTGGGGGAGGGTCAAGGGTCTACACCTTC. Its translation is CASSEKGGGGSRVYTF. Variable domain in full (rest from reference TRBV2 and TRBJ1-2): EPEVTQTPSHQVTQMGQEVILRCVPISNHLYFYWYRQILGQKVEFLVSFYNNEISEKSEIFDDQFSVERPDGSNFTLKIRSTKLEDSAMYFCASSEKGGGGSRVYTFGSGTRLTVV.

This clonotype was seen more than once but under ten times. Its ends do not fully match the called genes, so a read error is possible. This sequence joins TRBV15 and TRBJ2-3; no firm D call. The germline V gene has CDR1 LNHNV and CDR2 YYDKDF (reference sequence). The CDR3 length is 13 residues. The CDR3 loop is CASSLPSTDTQYF. For the CDR3, the DNA is TGTGCCAGCAGCTTACCTAGCACAGATACGCAGTATTTT.

In this sample, this clonotype turned up many times. This rearrangement joins TRBV10-3 to TRBJ1-2; D unclear. V gave up 2 bases and J gave up 1 base, with 2 bases separating them. The CDR3 contains 12 residues. Germline V gene data show CDR1 as ENHRY and CDR2 as SYGVKD. Written as DNA, the CDR3 is TGTGCCATCAGTGAGAATAACTATGGCTACACCTTC. Translation: CAISENNYGYTF.

This clonotype was seen a single time. The V call is TRBV25-1, the J call TRBJ1-2; 7 bases fit TRBD1. The CDR3 is 13 residues long. Germline CDR1 and CDR2: MGHDK and SYGVNS. The junction had 4 bases not matched to a gene; V was cut back by 4 bases and J by 5 bases. The CDR3 loop reads CASSVGQVYGYTF. The CDR3 DNA sequence: TGTGCCAGCAGTGTTGGACAGGTGTATGGCTACACCTTC.

This clonotype was counted ten times or more. The rearrangement joins TRBV10-3 to TRBJ2-7; 7 bases fit TRBD2. The germline V gene encodes CDR1 ENHRY and CDR2 SYGVKD. The CDR3 is 14 amino acids. CDR3 coding DNA: TGTGCTACCGCTCGCGGGAGCGGTTCCTACGAGCAGTACTTC. This translates into CATARGSGSYEQYF.

The gene calls are TRBV6-6 and TRBJ2-7, with TRBD2 identical over 7 bases. CDR1 and CDR2 (germline): MNHNY, SVGAGI (reference sequence). The junction had 10 bases not matched to a gene; V was cut back by 8 bases and J by 6 bases. This CDR3 spans 13 amino acids. The CDR3 sequence: CASRVAGIGEQYF. The CDR3 DNA reads TGTGCCAGCCGAGTAGCGGGCATAGGCGAGCAGTACTTC.

This clonotype has more than one count but fewer than ten. DNA for the CDR3: TGTGCCAGCGGACTCGGGACAGATACCTACGAGCAGTACTTC. Translation gives CASGLGTDTYEQYF. This chain uses TRBV11-2 with TRBJ2-7; 7 bases map to TRBD1. This CDR3 region has 14 residues. Trimming cost V 8 bases and J 2 bases; bases outside gene matches: 9. Germline CDR1 and CDR2: SGHAT and FQNNGV.

This clonotype was seen repeatedly, ten times or more. V usage is TRBV7-9 and J usage is TRBJ1-1; the D is unclear. V lost 5 bases, J lost 11 bases, and 9 bases lay in between. The CDR3 extends over 10 amino acids. Germline CDR1 reads SEHNR; CDR2 reads FQNEAQ (reference sequence). CDR3 nucleotide sequence: TGTGCCAGCAGCCAAAGACCCGCTTTCTTT. Amino acid sequence: CASSQRPAFF.

V usage is TRBV7-9 and J usage is TRBJ2-7; 8 bases are a match to TRBD1. Germline CDR1 and CDR2: SEHNR and FQNEAQ (reference sequence). The CDR3 runs 15 residues. Trimming cost V 1 base and J 7 bases; bases outside gene matches: 9. The CDR3 reads CASSLDSAGGVEQYF. The CDR3 DNA is TGTGCCAGCAGCTTAGATTCGGCAGGGGGCGTTGAGCAGTACTTC.

Remarks on this clonotype: Without the conserved terminal phenylalanine or tryptophan, this CDR3 likely stems from a read error. No DNA is shown, since the ends of the CDR3 on it are uncertain; the CDR3 is the one TCRdb lists. The chain carries TRBV9 and TRBJ1-4; no check of the table's D call, TRBD1, against the DNA was made. The germline V gene encodes CDR1 SGDLS and CDR2 YYNGEE. The CDR3 length equals 11 residues, ends included. CDR3 protein: CASSATGTGFY.

This clonotype was found once. The chain combines TRBV2 with TRBJ2-5; D gene unclear. V shed 7 bases and J shed 2 bases, with 14 bases lying between them. In germline, CDR1 is SNHLY, CDR2 FYNNEI. This CDR3 is built from 14 residues. CDR3 amino acids: CASTEVGEQETQYF. In DNA form, the CDR3 reads TGTGCCAGCACCGAGGTCGGAGAACAAGAGACCCAGTACTTC.

At least ten counts were recorded for this clonotype. This chain joins TRBV7-9 and TRBJ1-4; possible D gene TRBD1, 5 bases. Germline values: CDR1 SEHNR, CDR2 FQNEAQ (reference sequence). CDR3 length equals 12 residues. V was trimmed by 6 bases and J by 12 bases, leaving 14 bases between them. CDR3 sequence reads: CASRRTGGELFF. In DNA form, the CDR3 reads TGTGCCAGCAGACGTACTGGAGGGGAACTGTTTTTT.

The chain combines TRBV4-2 with TRBJ2-7, with TRBD2 as a possible D gene (5 bases). Germline lookup yields CDR1 LGHNA and CDR2 YNFKEQ. V was cut by 3 bases and J by 6 bases, with 9 bases left in between. This CDR3 has 12 amino acids. The CDR3 loop is CASSHGLLEQYF. The CDR3 bases are TGTGCCAGCAGCCATGGACTGCTCGAGCAGTACTTC.